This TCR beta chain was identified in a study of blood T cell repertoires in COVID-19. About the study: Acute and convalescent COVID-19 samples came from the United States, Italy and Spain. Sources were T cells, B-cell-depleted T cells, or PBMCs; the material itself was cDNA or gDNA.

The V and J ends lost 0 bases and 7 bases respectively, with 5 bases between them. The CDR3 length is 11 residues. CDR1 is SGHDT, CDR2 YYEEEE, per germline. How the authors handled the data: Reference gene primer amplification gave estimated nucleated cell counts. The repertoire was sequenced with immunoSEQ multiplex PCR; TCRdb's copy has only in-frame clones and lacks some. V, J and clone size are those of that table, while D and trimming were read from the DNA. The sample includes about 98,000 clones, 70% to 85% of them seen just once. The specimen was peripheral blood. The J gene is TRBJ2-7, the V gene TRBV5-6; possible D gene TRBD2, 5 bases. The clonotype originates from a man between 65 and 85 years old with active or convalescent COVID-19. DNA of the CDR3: TGTGCCAGCAGCTTGGGGAGGGAGCAGTACTTC. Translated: CASSLGREQYF.